Listed here are 24 T cell receptor beta chains from one sample, sequenced in a study of lymphopenia after photon versus proton radiotherapy. Measured with immunoSEQ multiplex PCR; TCRdb has only the in-frame clones, and not every one. The sample lists about 42,000 clones, about 85% seen once, with about 24% in the top ten. The input for sequencing was peripheral blood, taken from a patient treated with proton-based radiotherapy. Receptor source: a woman aged 65 to 85 with pancreatic cancer.

The chain employs TRBV15 and TRBJ2-5; either TRBD1 or TRBD2 may supply D (5 bases each). The CDR3 consists of 15 residues. The V end lost 0 bases, the J end lost 2 bases, and 10 bases lay between the germline ends. Germline lookup yields CDR1 LNHNV and CDR2 YYDKDF (reference sequence). CDR3 DNA: TGTGCCACCAGCAGAGATCCGGGGCAACAAGAGACCCAGTACTTC. Translation: CATSRDPGQQETQYF.

The J gene is TRBJ2-7, the V gene TRBV20-1; a weak D match, TRBD2 (5 bases). The ends were cut back, 4 bases at V and 9 bases at J, with 13 bases in the middle. CDR1 and CDR2 from the germline V gene are DFQATT and SNEGSKA (reference sequence). The CDR3 contains 11 residues. CDR3 nucleotides: TGCAGTGCTAAAAGGGAGTATGGGCAGTACTTC. Its protein product is CSAKREYGQYF.

The chain has TRBV7-9 and TRBJ2-7; TRBD2 aligns across 7 bases. V lost 4 bases to trimming and J lost 3 bases; unmatched junction nucleotides: 12. Germline values: CDR1 SEHNR, CDR2 FQNEAQ (reference sequence). The CDR3 is 16 residues long. The chain's CDR3 is CASSYFGAGDDYEQYF. The DNA for the CDR3 is TGTGCCAGCAGCTATTTCGGGGCGGGAGACGACTACGAGCAGTACTTC.

The CDR3, as DNA: TGTGCCAGCAGCCCGCCGGGCACCTACACCGGGGAGCTGTTTTTT. This encodes CASSPPGTYTGELFF. This rearrangement joins TRBV6-6 to TRBJ2-2; D is uncertain. CDR1 and CDR2 (germline): MNHNY, SVGAGI (reference sequence). The CDR3 contains 15 residues. Trimming stripped 6 bases from V and 3 bases from J, with 14 bases between.

The chain is built from TRBV10-3 and TRBJ1-1; D is uncertain. The V end was cut by 3 bases, the J end by 0 bases, with 8 bases between. The germline gives CDR1 ENHRY, CDR2 SYGVKD. The CDR3 runs 14 residues. DNA of the CDR3: TGTGCCATCAGTGATTGGGAATTGAACACTGAAGCTTTCTTT. This gives the protein CAISDWELNTEAFF.

V usage is TRBV27 and J usage is TRBJ2-5; 10 bases agree with TRBD1. The CDR3 is 14 amino acids. V shed 5 bases, J shed 4 bases, and the junction held 4 bases outside the gene matches. Germline CDR1 and CDR2: MNHEY and SMNVEV (reference sequence). The CDR3 DNA reads as TGTGCCAGCAGTAATGACAGGGGGCGAGAGACCCAGTACTTC. This sequence encodes CASSNDRGRETQYF.

This clone was recorded a few times. The V gene is TRBV30, the J gene TRBJ2-7; D perhaps matches TRBD2 (6 bases). CDR1 and CDR2 from the germline V gene are GTSNPN and SVGIG (reference sequence). Trimming removed 2 bases at V and 0 bases at J, with 11 bases between. The CDR3 has 14 residues. CDR3 residues: CAWSMGGSSYEQYF. CDR3 DNA sequence: TGTGCCTGGAGTATGGGGGGTAGCTCCTACGAGCAGTACTTC.

The table lists this clone with a few counts. J is TRBJ1-1 and V is TRBV28; no reliable D call. CDR3 length: 15 residues. V dropped 5 bases and J dropped 5 bases, with 18 bases sitting between them. The germline V gene encodes CDR1 MDHEN and CDR2 SYDVKM. The CDR3 reads CASSTDLRSWTEAFF. The CDR3 nucleotides read TGTGCCAGCAGTACCGACCTTAGATCGTGGACTGAAGCTTTCTTT.

V and J are TRBV2 and TRBJ2-1, with 10 bases that match TRBD1. Trimming cost V 6 bases and J 9 bases; bases outside gene matches: 5. Germline CDR1 and CDR2: SNHLY and FYNNEI. The CDR3 is 13 residues long. CDR3 sequence: CASSGTGAIEQFF. The CDR3 nucleotides read TGTGCCAGCAGCGGGACAGGGGCTATTGAGCAGTTCTTC. Full variable domain (missing parts from reference TRBV2 and TRBJ2-1): EPEVTQTPSHQVTQMGQEVILRCVPISNHLYFYWYRQILGQKVEFLVSFYNNEISEKSEIFDDQFSVERPDGSNFTLKIRSTKLEDSAMYFCASSGTGAIEQFFGPGTRLTVL.

This sequence joins TRBV4-3 and TRBJ2-4; maybe TRBD2 (5 bases). The CDR3 consists of 19 residues. CDR1 is LGHNA and CDR2 is YSLEER in the germline V gene. The V end was cut by 1 base, the J end by 3 bases, with 22 bases between. The CDR3 loop is CASSQAGLSADPFKNIQYF. The CDR3 nucleotides read TGCGCCAGCAGCCAAGCGGGGTTGTCTGCCGACCCCTTCAAAAACATTCAGTACTTC.

The gene calls are TRBV4-3 and TRBJ1-2, with D unresolved. CDR1 is LGHNA, CDR2 YSLEER, per germline. V was pared by 1 base and J by 6 bases, with 12 bases between. CDR3 size: 14 residues. This chain's CDR3 is CASSQADTRDGYTF. The CDR3 DNA reads as TGCGCCAGCAGCCAAGCAGACACACGAGATGGCTACACCTTC.

This sequence joins TRBV6-4 and TRBJ2-7, with 7 nucleotides matching TRBD2. Trimming took 0 bases from V and 0 from J; bases not matched to a gene: 2. The CDR3 sequence is 15 residues long. CDR1 MRHNA and CDR2 SNTAGT come from the germline V gene. CDR3 protein: CASSDSRLASYEQYF. DNA of the CDR3: TGTGCCAGCAGTGACTCGCGACTAGCCTCCTACGAGCAGTACTTC.

The rearrangement links TRBV25-1 to TRBJ1-4, with unresolved D. Trimming removed 1 base at V and 0 bases at J, with 15 bases between. This CDR3 spans 18 amino acids. Germline values: CDR1 MGHDK, CDR2 SYGVNS. CDR3 nucleotide sequence: TGTGCCAGCAGTGAATCCGACGCTTACAGCTCAACTAATGAAAAACTGTTTTTT. Encoded protein: CASSESDAYSSTNEKLFF.

V gene TRBV7-2 combines with J gene TRBJ1-3; D unclear. V lost 3 bases, J lost 0 bases, and 12 bases lay in between. The CDR3 is 16 amino acids. The germline gives CDR1 SGHTA, CDR2 FQGNSA. CDR3 sequence reads: CASSLGGPNSGNTIYF. In DNA, the CDR3 is TGTGCCAGCAGCTTGGGAGGGCCTAACTCTGGAAACACCATATATTTT.

The chain combines TRBV7-2 with TRBJ1-2, with D possibly matching TRBD1 (6 bases). CDR3 size: 16 residues. V was cut by 4 bases and J by 6 bases, with 21 bases left in between. The germline gives CDR1 SGHTA, CDR2 FQGNSA. Here the CDR3 reads CASSSYTGTRVDGYTF. Written as DNA, the CDR3 is TGTGCCAGCAGCTCATATACCGGGACACGGGTCGATGGCTACACCTTC.

The chain is built from TRBV4-2 and TRBJ2-2; 8 bases align to TRBD2. The junction had 9 bases not matched to a gene; V was cut back by 2 bases and J by 4 bases. CDR3 size: 17 residues. Germline V CDR1 and CDR2: LGHNA, YNFKEQ. CDR3 DNA sequence: TGTGCCAGCAGCCAATATCAGAGCGGGAGCGGCACCGGGGAGCTGTTTTTT. This encodes CASSQYQSGSGTGELFF.

By share, this clone ranks as medium-sized. V gene TRBV9 combines with J gene TRBJ2-7, with TRBD1 matching over 8 bases. Germline CDR1 reads SGDLS; CDR2 reads YYNGEE. CDR3 length: 15 residues. With V trimmed by 4 bases and J by 4 bases, 10 bases remained unmatched. The CDR3 coding sequence is TGTGCCAGCAGCCCTACATTCAGGGGGCGGTACGAGCAGTACTTC. Encoded protein: CASSPTFRGRYEQYF.

The V and J genes are TRBV7-3 and TRBJ2-5, with D possibly being TRBD2 (7 bases). V lost 2 bases and J 2 bases, leaving 12 bases between the germline ends. CDR3 length: 15 residues. In germline, CDR1 is SGHTA, CDR2 FQGTGA. CDR3 bases: TGTGCCAGCAGCTTAGGGGGGGCGCGGCAAGAGACCCAGTACTTC. Encoded protein: CASSLGGARQETQYF.

This sequence joins TRBV19 and TRBJ2-2; no clear D gene. CDR1 is LNHDA and CDR2 is SQIVND in the germline V gene (reference sequence). The CDR3 extends over 13 amino acids. V was clipped by 6 bases and J by 4 bases, with 9 bases between them. This CDR3 is CASSQSSTGELFF. The CDR3 DNA follows: TGTGCCAGTAGCCAGAGTAGCACCGGGGAGCTGTTTTTT. Full variable domain (rest looked up from reference TRBV19 and TRBJ2-2): DGGITQSPKYLFRKEGQNVTLSCEQNLNHDAMYWYRQDPGQGLRLIYYSQIVNDFQKGDIAEGYSVSREKKESFPLTVTSAQKNPTAFYLCASSQSSTGELFFGEGSRLTVL.

The chain uses TRBV4-3 and TRBJ2-1, with 13 positions matching TRBD2. Germline assignment: CDR1 LGHNA and CDR2 YSLEER. CDR3 length equals 20 residues. Losses at the gene ends were 4 bases for V and 1 base for J; bases not matched to a gene: 13. The CDR3 reads CASSLSSGTSGIGSYNEQFF. In DNA form, the CDR3 reads TGCGCCAGCAGCCTCTCGTCCGGGACTAGCGGGATAGGGTCCTACAATGAGCAGTTCTTC.

A remark on this clone: This CDR3 is also generated by other DNA sequences in the sample. The chain links TRBV5-4 to TRBJ2-3; no firm D call. CDR1 and CDR2 from the germline V gene are SGHNT and YYREEE (reference sequence). With 4 bases removed from V and 2 bases from J, the gap between germline ends came to 5 bases. This CDR3 is 12 amino acids long. CDR3 nucleotides: TGTGCCAGCAGCCGCTCCACAGATACGCAGTATTTT. As protein: CASSRSTDTQYF.

This clone was seen only once. This chain connects TRBV5-1 to TRBJ2-7; a possible D gene is TRBD1 (6 bases). CDR1 is SGHRS, CDR2 YFSETQ, per germline. The CDR3 runs 15 residues. Deletions cut 4 bases from V and 5 bases from J, with 19 bases between. Here the CDR3 DNA reads TGCGCCAGCAGCCTACCCACCCAGGGGTGGGACGAGCAGTACTTC. It translates to CASSLPTQGWDEQYF.

The chain uses TRBV4-3 and TRBJ1-2; TRBD1 matches at 9 bases. The germline gives CDR1 LGHNA, CDR2 YSLEER. The CDR3 extends over 15 amino acids. With V trimmed by 4 bases and J by 3 bases, 6 bases remained unmatched. Here the CDR3 DNA reads TGCGCCAGCAGCCCCTTGGGACAGGGTGACTATGGCTACACCTTC. It specifies CASSPLGQGDYGYTF.

The chain couples TRBV19 to TRBJ1-2, with D possibly being TRBD1 (5 bases). The CDR3 covers 12 residues. V was trimmed by 8 bases and J by 4 bases, leaving 11 bases between them. Germline V lookup: CDR1 LNHDA, CDR2 SQIVND (reference sequence). The CDR3 sequence: CASGDLRYGYTF. DNA of the CDR3: TGTGCCAGTGGGGACCTCCGCTATGGCTACACCTTC.